These 24 T cell receptor beta chains share one sample of origin, sequenced in a study of CD4 and CD8 cells across lung adenocarcinoma regions. A single record per CDR3 protein comes from TCRdb applying MiXCR to the PCR reads. The table has more than 7,500 distinct CDR3 sequences, approximately 46% seen once. The sample comprised CD8+ T cells from the margin of a lung tumor. The receptors were sampled from a female donor with lung adenocarcinoma. The CD4 and CD8 labels of this study may be unreliable.

This clonotype is judged medium-sized. The chain couples TRBV27 to TRBJ1-1, with D maybe TRBD1 (5 bases). The CDR3 length is 12 residues. Looked up from germline, CDR1 is MNHEY and CDR2 is SMNVEV (reference sequence). Trimming took off 8 bases at V and 7 bases at J, with 14 bases between the two ends. The CDR3 sequence is CASGATALEAFF. The CDR3 DNA is TGTGCCAGCGGGGCAACGGCTCTTGAAGCTTTCTTT.

Details on this clonotype: The germline gene is not matched at one end of the junction; a read error may be the cause. V usage is TRBV27 and J usage is TRBJ2-3, with a tentative D call TRBD2 (5 bases). This CDR3 spans 16 amino acids. Germline assignment: CDR1 MNHEY and CDR2 SMNVEV (reference sequence). The CDR3 nucleotides read TGTGCCAGCAGCTCTCCGCAGGCTAGGAGGACTTATGCGCAGTTTTTC. This sequence encodes CASSSPQARRTYAQFF.

At least ten counts were recorded for this clonotype. The chain has TRBV7-6 and TRBJ2-3; D call uncertain. Germline assignment: CDR1 SGHVS and CDR2 FNYEAQ. The CDR3 extends over 13 amino acids. V lost 0 bases and J 5 bases, leaving 6 bases between the germline ends. CDR3 amino acids: CASSLASLDTQYF. The CDR3 bases are TGTGCCAGCAGCTTAGCGTCTCTAGATACGCAGTATTTT. Using reference TRBV7-6 and TRBJ2-3 for the parts outside the CDR3, the full variable domain is GAGVSQSPRYKVTKRGQDVALRCDPISGHVSLYWYRQALGQGPEFLTYFNYEAQQDKSGLPNDRFSAERPEGSISTLTIQRTEQRDSAMYRCASSLASLDTQYFGPGTRLTVL.

J is TRBJ2-1 and V is TRBV27; a weak D match, TRBD1 (6 bases). Trimming shortened V by 3 bases and J by 8 bases, and 14 bases separated the two germline ends. The CDR3 totals 14 residues. Per the germline V gene, CDR1 is MNHEY and CDR2 is SMNVEV (reference sequence). CDR3: CASSLAVAGDEQFF. CDR3 in DNA: TGTGCCAGCAGTTTGGCGGTAGCAGGGGATGAGCAGTTCTTC.

This clonotype came up a few times. The chain is built from TRBV3-1 and TRBJ2-1; 12 bases are a match to TRBD2. This CDR3 comprises 18 residues. Germline CDR1 is LGHDT and CDR2 is YNNKEL (reference sequence). V dropped 2 bases and J dropped 8; count of bases not matched to a gene: 13. CDR3 sequence (DNA): TGTGCCAGCAGCCAATACAGCATGGGGGGACTAGCGGGTCATGAGCAGTTCTTC. Translation gives CASSQYSMGGLAGHEQFF.

The CDR3 nucleotides are TGTGCCAGCAGCAAGACTAGCGGGAGGGGGTACAATGAGCAGTTCTTC. Its protein product is CASSKTSGRGYNEQFF. The chain carries TRBV27 and TRBJ2-1, with 14 bases identical to TRBD2. The germline V gene has CDR1 MNHEY and CDR2 SMNVEV (reference sequence). With 6 bases clipped from V and 4 bases from J, the junction kept 5 bases outside the gene matches. The CDR3 is 16 amino acids.

In regard to this clonotype: A junction end diverges from the germline sequence, so it may reflect a read error. The chain has TRBV6-1 and TRBJ2-1; 8 bases are shared with TRBD1. With the DNA end fitting TRBJ2-5 better, the J assignment may be wrong. CDR1 and CDR2 from the germline V gene are MNHNS and SASEGT. This CDR3 region has 15 residues. The CDR3 DNA is TGTGGCAGGGGGCGTGGGGGCCGAGACCAAGACACCCAGTACTTC. Protein sequence: CGRGRGGRDQDTQYF.

The gene calls are TRBV10-3 and TRBJ2-1; the match to TRBD2 covers 9 bases. Germline V lookup: CDR1 ENHRY, CDR2 SYGVKD. This CDR3 is built from 16 residues. J gave up 3 bases and V 2 bases, and 5 bases lay outside the gene matches. This CDR3 is CAISEMTSGLYNEQFF. Written as DNA, the CDR3 is TGTGCCATCAGTGAGATGACTAGCGGCCTCTACAATGAGCAGTTCTTC.

As to this clonotype: The junction departs from the called germline gene at one end, perhaps through a read error. The chain joins TRBV27 to TRBJ2-3; D is unresolved. CDR1 is MNHEY, CDR2 SMNVEV, per germline (reference sequence). This CDR3 is 12 amino acids long. The CDR3 coding sequence is TGCTCGGGCAGGTCCGTCAAAAACATGCAGTATTTC. Its translation is CSGRSVKNMQYF.

By share, this clonotype counts as medium-sized. V and J are TRBV6-1 and TRBJ2-2; the D is unclear. The germline gives CDR1 MNHNS, CDR2 SASEGT. V lost 8 bases to trimming and J lost 5 bases, with 9 bases between them. CDR3 length equals 12 residues. The CDR3 sequence: CASRVATGELFF. CDR3 sequence (DNA): TGTGCCAGCCGGGTTGCAACCGGGGAGCTGTTTTTT.

With respect to this clonotype: One junction end disagrees with the germline gene, perhaps due to a read error. The J gene is TRBJ2-5, the V gene TRBV5-3; TRBD1 might be the D (6 bases). TRBV5-3 is marked as an open reading frame, function uncertain. The CDR3 covers 16 residues. The CDR3 nucleotides are TGTGCCAGAAGCTCCTCTGGAGGACAGATGGCAGAGACGCAGTACTTC. This translates into CARSSSGGQMAETQYF.

Concerning this clonotype itself: Germline and junction disagree at one end, which may indicate a read error. This chain joins TRBV27 and TRBJ2-3; TRBD2 might be the D (5 bases). Per the germline V gene, CDR1 is MNHEY and CDR2 is SMNVEV (reference sequence). The CDR3 totals 13 residues. The chain's CDR3 is CASTPTTKNMQYF. CDR3 DNA sequence: TGTGCCAGCACCCCGACTACCAAAAACATGCAGTACTTT.

The rearrangement uses TRBV28 and TRBJ1-2; 7 bases fit TRBD1. Germline CDR1 MDHEN, CDR2 SYDVKM. This CDR3 is built from 15 residues. Germline trimming cut 6 bases from V and 4 bases from J; bases unmatched to any gene: 11. CDR3 nucleotide sequence: TGTGCCAGCAGGAACCGGGACAGTATTGGCTATGGCTACACCTTC. Its translation is CASRNRDSIGYGYTF.

The V gene is TRBV6-1, the J gene TRBJ2-2; TRBD2 matches 8 bases. The germline CDR1 and CDR2 sequences are MNHNS and SASEGT. Germline trimming cut 8 bases from V and 5 bases from J; bases unmatched to any gene: 7. This CDR3 region has 14 residues. As DNA, the CDR3 is TGTGCCAGCTCGCCGGGAGGGAGGACCGGGGAGCTGTTTTTT. Its translation: CASSPGGRTGELFF.

This clonotype has ten or more counts. This chain uses TRBV10-1 with TRBJ2-5; 10 bases agree with TRBD2. The CDR3 totals 14 residues. Germline trimming cut 7 bases from V and 5 bases from J; bases unmatched to any gene: 7. Germline values: CDR1 WNHNN, CDR2 SYGVQD (reference sequence). CDR3 amino acids: CASNPGTSDETQYF. The DNA for the CDR3 is TGCGCCAGCAACCCGGGGACTAGCGACGAGACCCAGTACTTC.

This clonotype was seen at least ten times. This chain connects TRBV27 to TRBJ1-1; 11 nucleotides align to TRBD1. V lost 2 bases to trimming and J lost 1 base; unmatched junction nucleotides: 6. The CDR3 is 17 residues long. Germline values: CDR1 MNHEY, CDR2 SMNVEV (reference sequence). This CDR3 is CASSLPPGQGGNTEAFF. In DNA, the CDR3 is TGTGCCAGCAGTTTACCCCCGGGACAGGGGGGGAACACTGAAGCTTTCTTT.

This clonotype is termed medium-sized. CDR3 loop: CASSPETGNTEAFF. CDR3 nucleotide sequence: TGTGCCAGCAGCCCTGAGACAGGGAACACTGAAGCTTTCTTT. This chain connects TRBV7-6 to TRBJ1-1; tentative D call: TRBD1 (6 bases). The CDR3 has 14 amino acids. Trimming took 5 bases from V and 1 from J, leaving 11 bases between them. Germline lookup yields CDR1 SGHVS and CDR2 FNYEAQ. Full variable domain (outside the CDR3, taken from reference TRBV7-6 and TRBJ1-1): GAGVSQSPRYKVTKRGQDVALRCDPISGHVSLYWYRQALGQGPEFLTYFNYEAQQDKSGLPNDRFSAERPEGSISTLTIQRTEQRDSAMYRCASSPETGNTEAFFGQGTRLTVV.

This clonotype was observed at least ten times. J is TRBJ2-5 and V is TRBV4-1; 9 bases are a match to TRBD2. Germline V gene data show CDR1 as MGHRA and CDR2 as YSYEKL. Losses at the gene ends were 3 bases for V and 2 bases for J; bases not matched to a gene: 7. The CDR3 contains 16 residues. As DNA, the CDR3 is TGCGCCAGCAGCCAGGGATCTAGCGGGGCACAAGAGACCCAGTACTTC. This encodes CASSQGSSGAQETQYF.

The CDR3 DNA sequence: TGTGCCAGCAGCTTAGAAGAGATAGAGACCCAGTACTTC. This gives the protein CASSLEEIETQYF. The gene calls are TRBV11-1 and TRBJ2-5; D gene uncertain. The CDR3 extends over 13 amino acids. Trimming cost V 1 base and J 4 bases, with 7 bases left between them. Germline CDR1 reads SGHAT; CDR2 reads FQDESV (reference sequence).

This clonotype was detected many times. The chain has TRBV27 and TRBJ2-6; tentative D call: TRBD1 (5 bases). This CDR3 comprises 15 residues. V gave up 7 bases and J gave up 3 bases, with 13 bases separating them. The germline V gene has CDR1 MNHEY and CDR2 SMNVEV (reference sequence). CDR3 protein: CASTSDSFGANVLTF. CDR3 sequence (DNA): TGTGCCAGCACCAGTGACAGCTTTGGGGCCAACGTCCTGACTTTC.

This clonotype is deemed medium-sized. The chain uses TRBV7-2 and TRBJ2-3; D is ambiguous. V lost 1 base and J 2 bases, leaving 7 bases between the germline ends. The CDR3 runs to 14 residues. Germline CDR1 reads SGHTA; CDR2 reads FQGNSA. CDR3 region: CASSLGYPTDTQYF. CDR3 sequence (DNA): TGTGCCAGCAGCTTAGGCTATCCCACAGATACGCAGTATTTT.

This chain links TRBV14 with TRBJ2-1; D may be TRBD1 or TRBD2 (5 bases each). The V end was cut by 4 bases, the J end by 9 bases, with 13 bases between. The germline gives CDR1 SGHDN, CDR2 FVKESK. This CDR3 has 13 amino acids. DNA of the CDR3: TGTGCCAGCAGCCTGGGGGTGTGGAGTGAGCAGTTCTTC. It codes for CASSLGVWSEQFF.

The chain recombines TRBV6-1 with TRBJ2-3; no firm D call. V lost 2 bases to trimming and J lost 2 bases, with 2 bases between them. The CDR3 length is 12 residues. Germline CDR1 reads MNHNS; CDR2 reads SASEGT. CDR3 nucleotides: TGTGCCAGCAGTGAATCCACAGATACGCAGTATTTT. It is translated as CASSESTDTQYF.

The V gene is TRBV6-1, the J gene TRBJ2-2; D might be TRBD1 or TRBD2, each matching 5 bases. The J call may be incorrect, as the DNA end agrees better with TRBJ2-3. The germline gives CDR1 MNHNS, CDR2 SASEGT. This CDR3 is built from 12 residues. As DNA, the CDR3 is TGTGCCAGCAGCTGGACACTCGGGGCGCAGTATTTT. As protein: CASSWTLGAQYF.